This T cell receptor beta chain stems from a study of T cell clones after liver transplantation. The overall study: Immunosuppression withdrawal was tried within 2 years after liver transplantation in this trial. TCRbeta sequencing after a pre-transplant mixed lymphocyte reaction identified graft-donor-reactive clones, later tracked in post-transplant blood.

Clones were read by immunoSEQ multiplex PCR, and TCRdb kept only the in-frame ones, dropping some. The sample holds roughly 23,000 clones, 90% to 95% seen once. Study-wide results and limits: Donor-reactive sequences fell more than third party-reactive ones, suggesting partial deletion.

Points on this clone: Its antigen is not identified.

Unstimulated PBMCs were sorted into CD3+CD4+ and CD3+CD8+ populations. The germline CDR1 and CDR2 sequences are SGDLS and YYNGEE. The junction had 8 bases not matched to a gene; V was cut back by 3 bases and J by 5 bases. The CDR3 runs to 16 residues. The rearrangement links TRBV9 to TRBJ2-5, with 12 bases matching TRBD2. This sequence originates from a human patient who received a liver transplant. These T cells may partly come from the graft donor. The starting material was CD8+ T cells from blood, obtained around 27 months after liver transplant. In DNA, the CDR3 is TGTGCCAGCAGCGCCAGGACTAGCGGGAATTGGGAGACCCAGTACTTC. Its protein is CASSARTSGNWETQYF.